These 20 T cell receptor beta chains were sequenced from one sample in a study of blood T cells in healthy people across ages. Alongside a J-beta primer mix, a sample-barcoded 5' primer served in a second PCR lasting about 7 to 12 cycles. TCRdb fed the 5' RACE reads into MiXCR, producing one record per CDR3 protein. The sample consists of 800,000 or so distinct CDR3 sequences, 20% to 30% of them appearing once. These sequences were also reported in another study, on T cells of mothers and their children.

The source material was blood. The receptor source for this set is a boy under 18 in good health.

With respect to this clonotype: The junction shows a germline mismatch at one end, possibly a read error. The chain recombines TRBV28 with TRBJ1-1; D gene unclear. The CDR3 has 17 residues. Germline V CDR1 and CDR2: MDHEN, SYDVKM. The CDR3 DNA is TGTACCAGCGATGTTTTAGTATCCGCAGTTCCGAACACTGAAGCTTTCTTT. Its protein is CTSDVLVSAVPNTEAFF.

This clonotype was observed a handful of times. J is TRBJ1-2 and V is TRBV20-1; 12 nucleotides agree with TRBD1. CDR1 and CDR2 from the germline V gene are DFQATT and SNEGSKA (reference sequence). V lost 5 bases and J lost 8; bases outside the gene matches: 15. CDR3 size: 16 residues. The CDR3 loop is CSAPGTGGANRGGYTF. The CDR3 DNA follows: TGCAGTGCTCCCGGGACAGGGGGCGCAAATAGGGGAGGCTACACCTTC.

This clonotype was counted between two and nine times. The gene calls are TRBV6-6 and TRBJ2-3, with TRBD1 matching 8 bases. V dropped 10 bases and J dropped 3; count of bases not matched to a gene: 6. This CDR3 is 13 amino acids long. CDR1 is MNHNY, CDR2 SVGAGI, per germline (reference sequence). CDR3 sequence: CATLGQGTDTQYF. The CDR3 DNA follows: TGTGCCACACTTGGACAGGGAACAGATACGCAGTATTTT.

The CDR3 DNA follows: TGCGCCAGCAGCTTTAGCCCTAGTCCCTACAATGAGCAGTTCTTC. This gives the protein CASSFSPSPYNEQFF. The chain combines TRBV5-1 with TRBJ2-1, with no clear D. V lost 2 bases and J lost 2, with 11 bases in between. Germline V lookup: CDR1 SGHRS, CDR2 YFSETQ. This CDR3 is 15 amino acids long.

This clonotype was detected only a few times. J is TRBJ1-4 and V is TRBV6-1; 9 bases are shared with TRBD1. Trimming removed 1 base from V and 13 bases from J; junction bases left unmatched: 7. Per germline, CDR1 MNHNS and CDR2 SASEGT. The CDR3 sequence is 14 residues long. Written as DNA, the CDR3 is TGTGCCAGCAGTGAAGGCGGACAGGGGAGACGACTGTTTTTT. Translating it yields CASSEGGQGRRLFF.

This clonotype appeared a few times. The rearrangement joins TRBV20-1 to TRBJ2-3, with D perhaps matching TRBD2 (6 bases). Trimming shortened V by 3 bases and J by 2 bases, and 15 bases separated the two germline ends. CDR3 length: 15 residues. Germline CDR1 DFQATT, CDR2 SNEGSKA (reference sequence). CDR3 DNA sequence: TGCAGTGCTAGGCAGGCGGGAAGACTCACAGATACGCAGTATTTT. Its protein product is CSARQAGRLTDTQYF.

The J gene is TRBJ1-2, the V gene TRBV20-1, with D unclear. CDR1 DFQATT and CDR2 SNEGSKA come from the germline V gene (reference sequence). This CDR3 contains 12 residues. Between the trimmed V and J ends, which lost 3 bases and 4 bases, there was a span of 9 bases. The CDR3 sequence: CSASSRIYGYTF. The CDR3 coding sequence is TGCAGTGCTAGTAGCAGGATCTATGGCTACACCTTC.

The chain joins TRBV4-3 to TRBJ1-3; tentative D call: TRBD1 (5 bases). Trimming removed 1 base from V and 4 bases from J, with 17 bases in between. Germline V CDR1 and CDR2: LGHNA, YSLEER. CDR3 size: 17 residues. DNA of the CDR3: TGCGCCAGCAGCCAAGCAGGGCGGACGGACGCCGGAAACACCATATATTTT. Its translation: CASSQAGRTDAGNTIYF.

Turning to this clonotype: Since the CDR3 does not end with the conserved phenylalanine or tryptophan, this likely comes from a read error. The chain joins TRBV28 to TRBJ2-5; possibly TRBD2 for D (7 bases). Trimming shortened V by 6 bases and J by 1 base, and 12 bases separated the two germline ends. CDR3 size: 14 residues. Per germline, CDR1 MDHEN and CDR2 SYDVKM. CDR3 sequence reads: CASSHRGGQETQYL. The CDR3, as DNA: TGTGCCAGCAGCCATAGGGGGGGCCAAGAGACCCAGTACCTC.

This chain uses TRBV20-1 with TRBJ1-2, with 7 bases lining up with TRBD1. This CDR3 region has 15 residues. V was pared by 3 bases and J by 1 base, with 8 bases of the junction left unmatched. The germline V gene has CDR1 DFQATT and CDR2 SNEGSKA (reference sequence). Here the CDR3 DNA reads TGCAGTGCTAGCTCGAGCGGGACAGATAACTATGGCTACACCTTC. It encodes CSASSSGTDNYGYTF.

The chain uses TRBV6-5 and TRBJ2-4; TRBD2 aligns across 7 bases. Germline lookup yields CDR1 MNHEY and CDR2 SVGAGI. The trim removed 4 bases at V and 0 bases at J, leaving 6 bases unmatched. This CDR3 comprises 16 residues. This CDR3 is CASSSERGLAKNIQYF. The CDR3 nucleotides read TGTGCCAGCAGTTCAGAGCGGGGACTAGCCAAAAACATTCAGTACTTC.

The chain employs TRBV12-3 or TRBV12-4 and TRBJ2-3, with 8 bases lining up with TRBD2. This CDR3 region has 16 residues. V trimming: 8 bases; J trimming: 2 bases; junction bases outside the gene matches: 12. In DNA form, the CDR3 reads TGTGCCAGCCGCCCGGAAACGGGGGGGGACACAGATACGCAGTATTTT. It translates to CASRPETGGDTDTQYF.

This clonotype was counted between two and nine times. The chain carries TRBV27 and TRBJ2-5; no firm D call. V gave up 5 bases and J gave up 4 bases, with 11 bases separating them. The CDR3 is made up of 13 amino acids. The V gene's germline CDR1 is MNHEY and CDR2 SMNVEV (reference sequence). The CDR3 sequence is CASSPQTPETQYF. The CDR3 DNA is TGTGCCAGCAGTCCGCAAACCCCAGAGACCCAGTACTTC.

This clonotype was counted only a few times. The V gene is TRBV20-1, the J gene TRBJ2-3, with 8 bases matching TRBD1. This CDR3 has 15 residues. The germline gives CDR1 DFQATT, CDR2 SNEGSKA (reference sequence). V was pared by 0 bases and J by 7 bases, with 9 bases of the junction left unmatched. In nucleotides, the CDR3 is TGCAGTGCTAGAGATGGCGGACAGGGCGGGAATACGCAGTATTTT. Protein: CSARDGGQGGNTQYF.

The chain employs TRBV4-3 and TRBJ2-6; unclear D gene. The CDR3 runs to 14 residues. Germline V gene sequence: CDR1 LGHNA, CDR2 YSLEER. Trimming pared 3 bases from V and 0 bases from J, leaving 3 bases between. CDR3 residues: CASSQDSGANVLTF. The DNA for the CDR3 is TGCGCCAGCAGCCAGGACTCTGGGGCCAACGTCCTGACTTTC.

This rearrangement joins TRBV29-1 to TRBJ2-5, with TRBD1 matching over 9 bases. This CDR3 is built from 14 residues. The ends lost 7 bases at V and 2 bases at J; junction bases unmatched: 8. Per the germline V gene, CDR1 is SQVTM and CDR2 is ANQGSEA. Here the CDR3 DNA reads TGCAGCGGCCGGCGACAGGGGGGGCAAGAGACCCAGTACTTC. Translated, it gives CSGRRQGGQETQYF.

The rearrangement links TRBV7-2 to TRBJ2-4; tentative D call: TRBD2 (5 bases). The CDR3 is 17 amino acids. CDR1 is SGHTA and CDR2 is FQGNSA in the germline V gene. The germline V and J ends were trimmed by 3 bases and 1 base, with 16 bases remaining between them. For the CDR3, the DNA is TGTGCCAGCAGCTTTGGGCGCGGGTCCTCGGCCAAAAACATTCAGTACTTC. This translates into CASSFGRGSSAKNIQYF.

This clonotype was counted between two and nine times. The chain recombines TRBV4-3 with TRBJ2-6, with D possibly matching TRBD2 (6 bases). The CDR3 runs to 16 residues. V was clipped by 1 base and J by 0 bases, with 7 bases between them. Germline V CDR1 and CDR2: LGHNA, YSLEER. The CDR3 here is CASSQVGGSGANVLTF. The CDR3 DNA is TGCGCCAGCAGCCAAGTCGGGGGCTCTGGGGCCAACGTCCTGACTTTC.

The CDR3 DNA reads TGCAGCGTGATGGGGGGCGGACAGGGCCCCTACAATGAGCAGTTCTTC. This encodes CSVMGGGQGPYNEQFF. The chain employs TRBV29-1 and TRBJ2-1; 8 bases are a match to TRBD1. This CDR3 contains 16 residues. CDR1 is SQVTM and CDR2 is ANQGSEA in the germline V gene. V lost 6 bases and J lost 2; bases outside the gene matches: 12.

The genes are TRBV29-1 and TRBJ2-3; 9 nucleotides align to TRBD2. The ends lost 5 bases at V and 0 bases at J; junction bases unmatched: 12. The CDR3 totals 17 residues. Per germline, CDR1 SQVTM and CDR2 ANQGSEA. CDR3: CSVSGRLAETSTDTQYF. DNA for the CDR3: TGCAGCGTTTCAGGACGACTAGCGGAAACTAGCACAGATACGCAGTATTTT.